This T cell receptor (beta chain) was sequenced during a study of shared clonotypes between healthy human individuals. Original processing methods: As immunoSEQ supplied junction-only sequences (without quality scores), filtering differed. TCRdb's copy holds only in-frame clones and misses some; the assay was immunoSEQ multiplex PCR. V, J and clone size are those of that table, while D and trimming were read from the DNA. The repertoire holds millions of clones, with roughly 94% as singletons. CDR1 is MNHEY, CDR2 SVGAGI, per germline. With V trimmed by 0 bases and J by 3 bases, 4 bases remained unmatched. The CDR3 is 16 amino acids.

The TCR sequence derives from a man aged 18 to 29 in good health. The chain recombines TRBV6-5 with TRBJ1-3; 8 bases agree with TRBD1. The sequencing sample was made of naive CD4+ T cells sorted from blood. Described subset: CD45RA+ positively selected. The CDR3 is CASSYSGQGNGNTIYF. CDR3 nucleotide sequence: TGTGCCAGCAGTTACTCCGGACAGGGTAATGGAAACACCATATATTTT.